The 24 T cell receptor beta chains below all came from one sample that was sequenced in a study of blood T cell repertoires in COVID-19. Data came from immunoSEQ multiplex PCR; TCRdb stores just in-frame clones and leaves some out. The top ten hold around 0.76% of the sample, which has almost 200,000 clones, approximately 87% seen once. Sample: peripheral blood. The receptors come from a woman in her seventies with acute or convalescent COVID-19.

CDR3 DNA sequence: TGTGCCAGCAGCTTAGATCTCAGACAGGGGAGAGGGGAGCAGTTCTTC. The encoded protein is CASSLDLRQGRGEQFF. The rearrangement uses TRBV11-3 and TRBJ2-1; TRBD1 aligns across 8 bases. Germline trimming cut 0 bases from V and 10 bases from J; bases unmatched to any gene: 11. Germline CDR1 is SGHNT and CDR2 is YENEEA. The CDR3 sequence is 16 residues long.

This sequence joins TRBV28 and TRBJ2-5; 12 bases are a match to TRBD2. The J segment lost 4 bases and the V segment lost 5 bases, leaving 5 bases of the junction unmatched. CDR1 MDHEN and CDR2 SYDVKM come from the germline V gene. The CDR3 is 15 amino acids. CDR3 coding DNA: TGTGCCAGCAGTGGCGGACTAGCGGGACGAGAGACCCAGTACTTC. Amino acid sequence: CASSGGLAGRETQYF.

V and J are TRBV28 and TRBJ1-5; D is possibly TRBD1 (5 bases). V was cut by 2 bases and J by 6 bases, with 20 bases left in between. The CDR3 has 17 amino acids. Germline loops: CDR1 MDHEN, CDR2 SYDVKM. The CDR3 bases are TGTGCCAGCAGTTTACCGGGGGGAGGTGGTTCGGGTCAGCCCCAGCATTTT. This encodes CASSLPGGGGSGQPQHF.

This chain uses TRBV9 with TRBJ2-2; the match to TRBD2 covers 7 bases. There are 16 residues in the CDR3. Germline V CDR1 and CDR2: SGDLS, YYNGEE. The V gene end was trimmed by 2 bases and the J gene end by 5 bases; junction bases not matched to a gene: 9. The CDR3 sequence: CASSVMVGGPTGELFF. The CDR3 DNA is TGTGCCAGCAGCGTGATGGTGGGAGGGCCAACCGGGGAGCTGTTTTTT.

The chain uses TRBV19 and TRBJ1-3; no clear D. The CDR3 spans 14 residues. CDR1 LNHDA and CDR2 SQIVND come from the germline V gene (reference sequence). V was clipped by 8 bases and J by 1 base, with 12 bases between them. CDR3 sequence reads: CASSSRFSGNTIYF. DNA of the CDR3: TGTGCCAGTTCCTCCCGGTTTTCTGGAAACACCATATATTTT.

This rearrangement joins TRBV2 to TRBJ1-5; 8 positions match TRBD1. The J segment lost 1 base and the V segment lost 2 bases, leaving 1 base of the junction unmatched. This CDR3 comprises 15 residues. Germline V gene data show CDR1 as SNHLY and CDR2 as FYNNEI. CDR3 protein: CASSETGGSNQPQHF. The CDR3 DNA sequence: TGTGCCAGCAGTGAAACAGGGGGAAGCAATCAGCCCCAGCATTTT.

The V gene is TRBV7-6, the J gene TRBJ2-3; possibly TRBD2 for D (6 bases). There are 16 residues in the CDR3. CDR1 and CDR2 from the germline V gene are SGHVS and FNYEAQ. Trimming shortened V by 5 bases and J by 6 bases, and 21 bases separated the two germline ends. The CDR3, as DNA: TGTGCCAGCAGCACGCAGGGAGGTGAGGCAAGGGATACGCAGTATTTT. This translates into CASSTQGGEARDTQYF. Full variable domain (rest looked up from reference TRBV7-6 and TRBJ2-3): GAGVSQSPRYKVTKRGQDVALRCDPISGHVSLYWYRQALGQGPEFLTYFNYEAQQDKSGLPNDRFSAERPEGSISTLTIQRTEQRDSAMYRCASSTQGGEARDTQYFGPGTRLTVL.

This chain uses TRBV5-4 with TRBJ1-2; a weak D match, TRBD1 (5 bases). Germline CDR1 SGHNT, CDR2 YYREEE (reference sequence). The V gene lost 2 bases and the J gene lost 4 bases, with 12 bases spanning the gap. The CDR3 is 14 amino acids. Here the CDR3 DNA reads TGTGCCAGCAGCTTTGGGGGGGAGGTCTATGGCTACACCTTC. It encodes CASSFGGEVYGYTF.

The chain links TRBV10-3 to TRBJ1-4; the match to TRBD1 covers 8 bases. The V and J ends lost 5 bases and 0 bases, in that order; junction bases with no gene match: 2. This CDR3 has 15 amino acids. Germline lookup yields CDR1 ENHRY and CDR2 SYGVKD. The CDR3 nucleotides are TGTGCCATCAGTTCGACAGGGGCAACTAATGAAAAACTGTTTTTT. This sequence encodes CAISSTGATNEKLFF.

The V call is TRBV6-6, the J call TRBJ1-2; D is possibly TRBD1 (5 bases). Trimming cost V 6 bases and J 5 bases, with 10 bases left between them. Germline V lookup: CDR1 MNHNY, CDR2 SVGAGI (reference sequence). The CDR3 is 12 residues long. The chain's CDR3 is CASSDSEYGYTF. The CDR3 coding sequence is TGTGCCAGCAGCGACAGCGAGTATGGCTACACCTTC.

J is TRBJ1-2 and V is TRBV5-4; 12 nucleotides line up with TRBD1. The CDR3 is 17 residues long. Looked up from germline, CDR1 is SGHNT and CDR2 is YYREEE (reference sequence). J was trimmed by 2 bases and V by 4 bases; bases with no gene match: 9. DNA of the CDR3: TGTGCCAGCAGCGTTGGGATGGGACAGGGGGCGAACTATGGCTACACCTTC. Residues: CASSVGMGQGANYGYTF.

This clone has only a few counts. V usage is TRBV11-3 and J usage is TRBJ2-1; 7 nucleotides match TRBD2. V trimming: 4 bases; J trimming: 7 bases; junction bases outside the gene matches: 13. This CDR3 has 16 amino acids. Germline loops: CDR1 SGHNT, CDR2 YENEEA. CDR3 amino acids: CASSWDGVGRRNEQFF. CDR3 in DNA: TGTGCCAGCAGCTGGGACGGGGTCGGGAGGAGAAATGAGCAGTTCTTC.

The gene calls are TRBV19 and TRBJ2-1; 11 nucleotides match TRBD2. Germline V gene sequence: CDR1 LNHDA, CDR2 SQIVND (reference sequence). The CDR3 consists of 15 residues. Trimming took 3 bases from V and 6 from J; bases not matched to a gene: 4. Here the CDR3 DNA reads TGTGCCAGTAGTATCCTTAGCGGGGGGGCCAATGAGCAGTTCTTC. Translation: CASSILSGGANEQFF.

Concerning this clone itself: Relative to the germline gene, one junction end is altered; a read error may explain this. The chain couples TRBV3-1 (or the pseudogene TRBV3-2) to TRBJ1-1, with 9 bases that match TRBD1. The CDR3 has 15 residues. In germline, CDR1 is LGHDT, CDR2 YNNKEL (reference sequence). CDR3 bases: TGTGCCAGCAGCCCCCGGACAGGGGTGAATACTGAAGCTTTCTTT. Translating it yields CASSPRTGVNTEAFF.

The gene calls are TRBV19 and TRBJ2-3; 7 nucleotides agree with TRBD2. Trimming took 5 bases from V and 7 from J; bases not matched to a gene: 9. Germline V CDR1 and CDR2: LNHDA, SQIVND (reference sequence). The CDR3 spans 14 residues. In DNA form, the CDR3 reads TGTGCCAGTAGTGCCCCAGCGGGAACGAATACGCAGTATTTT. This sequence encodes CASSAPAGTNTQYF.

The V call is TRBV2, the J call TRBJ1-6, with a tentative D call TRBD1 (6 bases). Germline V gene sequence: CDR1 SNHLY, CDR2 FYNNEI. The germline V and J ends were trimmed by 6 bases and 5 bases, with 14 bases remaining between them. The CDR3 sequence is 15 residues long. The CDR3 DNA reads TGTGCCAGCAGGACCAGGGGTCGGGATAATTCACCCCTCCACTTT. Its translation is CASRTRGRDNSPLHF.

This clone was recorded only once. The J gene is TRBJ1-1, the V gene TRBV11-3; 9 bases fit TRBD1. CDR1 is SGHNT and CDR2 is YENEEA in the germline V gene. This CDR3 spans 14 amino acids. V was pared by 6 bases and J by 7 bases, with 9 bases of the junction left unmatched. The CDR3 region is CASSSDRGMGEAFF. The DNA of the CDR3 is TGTGCCAGCAGTTCGGACAGGGGAATGGGTGAAGCTTTCTTT.

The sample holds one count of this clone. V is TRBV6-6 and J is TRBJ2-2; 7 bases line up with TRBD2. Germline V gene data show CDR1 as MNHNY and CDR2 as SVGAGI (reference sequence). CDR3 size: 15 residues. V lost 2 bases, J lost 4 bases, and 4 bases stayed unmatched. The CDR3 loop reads CASSYKLASTGELFF. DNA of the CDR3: TGTGCCAGCAGTTACAAACTAGCGAGCACCGGGGAGCTGTTTTTT.

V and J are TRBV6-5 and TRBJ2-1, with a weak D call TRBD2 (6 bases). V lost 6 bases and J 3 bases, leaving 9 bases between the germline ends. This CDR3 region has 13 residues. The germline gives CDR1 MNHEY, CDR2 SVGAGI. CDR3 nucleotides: TGTGCCAGCAGATCGGACTACTACAATGAGCAGTTCTTC. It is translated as CASRSDYYNEQFF.

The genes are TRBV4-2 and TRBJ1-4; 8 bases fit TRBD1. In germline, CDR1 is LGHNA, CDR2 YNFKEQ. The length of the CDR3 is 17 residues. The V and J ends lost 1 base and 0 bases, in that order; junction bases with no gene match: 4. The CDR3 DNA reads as TGTGCCAGCAGCCAAGGGCCACAGGGGGCAACTAATGAAAAACTGTTTTTT. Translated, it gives CASSQGPQGATNEKLFF.

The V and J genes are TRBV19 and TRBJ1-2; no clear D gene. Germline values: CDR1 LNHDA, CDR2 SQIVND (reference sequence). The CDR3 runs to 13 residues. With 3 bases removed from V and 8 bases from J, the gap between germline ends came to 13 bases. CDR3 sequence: CASSIGRFEGYTF. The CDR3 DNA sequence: TGTGCCAGTAGTATCGGCAGGTTTGAAGGCTACACCTTC.

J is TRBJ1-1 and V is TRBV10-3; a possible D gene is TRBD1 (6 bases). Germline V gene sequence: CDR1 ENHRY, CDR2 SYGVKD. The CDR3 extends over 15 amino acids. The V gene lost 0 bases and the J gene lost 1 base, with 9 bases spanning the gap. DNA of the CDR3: TGTGCCATCAGTGAGTCGGGACACCCGAACACTGAAGCTTTCTTT. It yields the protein CAISESGHPNTEAFF.

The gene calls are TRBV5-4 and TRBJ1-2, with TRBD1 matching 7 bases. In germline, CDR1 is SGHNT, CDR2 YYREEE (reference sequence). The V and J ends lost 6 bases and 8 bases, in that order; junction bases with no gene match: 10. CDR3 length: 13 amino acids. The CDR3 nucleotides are TGTGCCAGCAATTACAGGGGAGTAGACGGCTACACCTTC. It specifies CASNYRGVDGYTF.

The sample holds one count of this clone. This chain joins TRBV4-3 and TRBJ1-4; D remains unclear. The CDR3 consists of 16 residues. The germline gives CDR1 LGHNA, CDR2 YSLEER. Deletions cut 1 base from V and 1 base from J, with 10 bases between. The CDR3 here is CASSQGNRETNEKLFF. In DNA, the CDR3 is TGCGCCAGCAGCCAAGGTAATCGAGAAACTAATGAAAAACTGTTTTTT.